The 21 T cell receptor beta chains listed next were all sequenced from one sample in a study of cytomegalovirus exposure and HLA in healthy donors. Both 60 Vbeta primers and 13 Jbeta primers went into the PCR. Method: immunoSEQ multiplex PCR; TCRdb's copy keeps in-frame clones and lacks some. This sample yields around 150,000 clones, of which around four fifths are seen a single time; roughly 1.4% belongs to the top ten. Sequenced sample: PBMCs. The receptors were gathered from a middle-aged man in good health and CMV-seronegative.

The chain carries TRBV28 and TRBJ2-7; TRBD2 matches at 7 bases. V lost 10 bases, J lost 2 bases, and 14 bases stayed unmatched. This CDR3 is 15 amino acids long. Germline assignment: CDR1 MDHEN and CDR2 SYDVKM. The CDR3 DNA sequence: TGTGCCATCTCGGCTTCAGGGAGGGGAACCTACGAGCAGTACTTC. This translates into CAISASGRGTYEQYF. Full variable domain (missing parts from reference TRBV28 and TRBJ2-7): DVKVTQSSRYLVKRTGEKVFLECVQDMDHENMFWYRQDPGLGLRLIYFSYDVKMKEKGDIPEGYSVSREKKERFSLILESASTNQTSMYLCAISASGRGTYEQYFGPGTRLTVT.

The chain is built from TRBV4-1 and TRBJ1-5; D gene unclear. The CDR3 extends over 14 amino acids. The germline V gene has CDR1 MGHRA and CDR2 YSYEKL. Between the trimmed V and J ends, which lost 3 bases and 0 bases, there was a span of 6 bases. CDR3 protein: CASSQEASNQPQHF. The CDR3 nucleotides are TGCGCCAGCAGCCAGGAGGCTAGCAATCAGCCCCAGCATTTT.

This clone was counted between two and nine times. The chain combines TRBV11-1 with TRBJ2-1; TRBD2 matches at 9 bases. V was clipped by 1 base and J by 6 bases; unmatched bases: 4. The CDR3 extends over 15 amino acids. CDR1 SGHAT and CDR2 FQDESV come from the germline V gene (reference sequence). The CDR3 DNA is TGTGCCAGCAGCTTAGGGGGCGGGGGGGCCAATGAGCAGTTCTTC. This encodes CASSLGGGGANEQFF.

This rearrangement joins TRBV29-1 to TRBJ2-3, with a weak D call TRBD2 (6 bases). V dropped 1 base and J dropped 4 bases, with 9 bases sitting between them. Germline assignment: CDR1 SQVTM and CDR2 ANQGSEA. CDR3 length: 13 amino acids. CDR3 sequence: CSVEAGAPDTQYF. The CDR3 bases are TGCAGCGTTGAAGCGGGAGCCCCAGATACGCAGTATTTT.

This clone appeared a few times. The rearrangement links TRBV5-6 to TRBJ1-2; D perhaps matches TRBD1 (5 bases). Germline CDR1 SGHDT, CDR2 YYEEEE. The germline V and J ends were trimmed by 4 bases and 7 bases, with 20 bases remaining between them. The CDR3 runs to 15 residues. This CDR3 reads CASSTPGEVQGGYTF. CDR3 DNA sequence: TGTGCCAGCAGCACCCCTGGGGAAGTCCAGGGTGGCTACACCTTC.

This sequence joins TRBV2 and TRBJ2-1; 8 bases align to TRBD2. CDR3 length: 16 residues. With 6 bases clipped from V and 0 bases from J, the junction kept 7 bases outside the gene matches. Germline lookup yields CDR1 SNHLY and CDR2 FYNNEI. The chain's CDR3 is CASSPTSGSSYNEQFF. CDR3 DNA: TGTGCCAGCAGCCCTACTAGCGGAAGCTCCTACAATGAGCAGTTCTTC.

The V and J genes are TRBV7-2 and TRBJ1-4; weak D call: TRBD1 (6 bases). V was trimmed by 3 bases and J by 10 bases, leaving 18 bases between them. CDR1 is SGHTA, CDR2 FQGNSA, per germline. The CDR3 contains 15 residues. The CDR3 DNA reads TGTGCCAGCAGCTTGCAACGGGGGGCCCAGGGAAAACTGTTTTTT. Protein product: CASSLQRGAQGKLFF.

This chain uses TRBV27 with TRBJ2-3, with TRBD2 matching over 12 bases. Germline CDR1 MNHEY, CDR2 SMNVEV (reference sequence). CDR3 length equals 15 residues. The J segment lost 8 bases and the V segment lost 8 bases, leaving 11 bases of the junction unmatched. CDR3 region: CASSIGLAGSGTQYF. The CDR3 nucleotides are TGTGCCAGCTCGATAGGACTAGCGGGATCGGGTACGCAGTATTTT.

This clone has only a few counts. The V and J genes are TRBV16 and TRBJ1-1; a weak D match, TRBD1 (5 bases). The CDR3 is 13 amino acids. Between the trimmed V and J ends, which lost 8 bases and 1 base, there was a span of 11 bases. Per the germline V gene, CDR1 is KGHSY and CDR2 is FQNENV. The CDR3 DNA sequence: TGTGCCAGCGCCAGCGACAGGAACACTGAAGCTTTCTTT. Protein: CASASDRNTEAFF.

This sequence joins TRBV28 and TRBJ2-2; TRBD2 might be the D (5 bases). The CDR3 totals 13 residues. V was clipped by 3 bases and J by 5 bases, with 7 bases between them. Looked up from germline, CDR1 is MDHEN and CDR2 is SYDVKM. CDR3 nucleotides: TGTGCCAGCAGTTTCGGAGGAACCGGGGAGCTGTTTTTT. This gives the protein CASSFGGTGELFF.

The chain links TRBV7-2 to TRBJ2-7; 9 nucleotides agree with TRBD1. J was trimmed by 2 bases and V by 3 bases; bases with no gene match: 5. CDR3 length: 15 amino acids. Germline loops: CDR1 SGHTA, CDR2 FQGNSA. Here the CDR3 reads CASSLRTGDAYEQYF. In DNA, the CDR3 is TGTGCCAGCAGCTTGAGGACAGGGGACGCCTACGAGCAGTACTTC.

CDR3 nucleotide sequence: TGTGTCACCCTTAGCCGTACCGGGGAGCTGTTTTTT. This encodes CVTLSRTGELFF. V and J are TRBV11-2 and TRBJ2-2; D gene uncertain. The CDR3 length is 12 residues. Germline loops: CDR1 SGHAT, CDR2 FQNNGV.

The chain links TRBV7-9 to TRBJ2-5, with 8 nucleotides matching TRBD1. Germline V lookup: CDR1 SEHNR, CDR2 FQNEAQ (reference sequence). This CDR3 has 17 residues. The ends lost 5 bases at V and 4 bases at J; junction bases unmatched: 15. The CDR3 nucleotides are TGTGCCAGCAGCCCGAACCCTGACAGGGGCCGCCGAGAGACCCAGTACTTC. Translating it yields CASSPNPDRGRRETQYF. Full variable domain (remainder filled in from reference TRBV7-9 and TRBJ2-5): DTGVSQNPRHKITKRGQNVTFRCDPISEHNRLYWYRQTLGQGPEFLTYFQNEAQLEKSRLLSDRFSAERPKGSFSTLEIQRTEQGDSAMYLCASSPNPDRGRRETQYFGPGTRLLVL.

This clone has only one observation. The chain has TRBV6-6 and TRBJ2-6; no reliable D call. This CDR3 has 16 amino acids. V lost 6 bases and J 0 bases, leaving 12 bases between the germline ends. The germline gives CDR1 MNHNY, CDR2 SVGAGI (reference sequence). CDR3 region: CASRLAAHSGANVLTF. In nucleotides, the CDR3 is TGTGCCAGCAGGCTGGCAGCGCACTCTGGGGCCAACGTCCTGACTTTC.

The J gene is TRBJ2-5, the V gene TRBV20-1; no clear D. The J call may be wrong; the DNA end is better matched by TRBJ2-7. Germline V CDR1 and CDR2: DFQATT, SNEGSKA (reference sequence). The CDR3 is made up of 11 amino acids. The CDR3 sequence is CSAGVDYEQYF. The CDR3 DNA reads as TGCAGTGCTGGTGTCGACTACGAGCAGTACTTC.

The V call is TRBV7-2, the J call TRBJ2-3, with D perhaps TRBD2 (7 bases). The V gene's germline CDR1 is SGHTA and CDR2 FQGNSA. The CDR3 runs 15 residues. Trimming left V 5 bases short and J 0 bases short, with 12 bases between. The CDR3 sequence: CASSAGATSTDTQYF. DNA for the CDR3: TGTGCCAGCAGCGCGGGGGCCACTAGCACAGATACGCAGTATTTT.

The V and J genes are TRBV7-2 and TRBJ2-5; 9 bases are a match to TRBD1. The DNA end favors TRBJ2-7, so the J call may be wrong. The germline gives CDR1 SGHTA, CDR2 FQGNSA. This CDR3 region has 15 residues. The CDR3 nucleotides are TGTGCCAGCAGCTTCGGACAGGGGTTGTCCTACGAGCAGTACTTC. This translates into CASSFGQGLSYEQYF.

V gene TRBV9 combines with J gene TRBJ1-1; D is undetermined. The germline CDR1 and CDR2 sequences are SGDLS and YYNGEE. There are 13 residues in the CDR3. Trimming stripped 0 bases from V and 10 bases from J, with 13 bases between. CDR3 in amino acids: CASSVATEAGAFF. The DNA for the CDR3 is TGTGCCAGCAGCGTAGCTACGGAGGCAGGAGCTTTCTTT.

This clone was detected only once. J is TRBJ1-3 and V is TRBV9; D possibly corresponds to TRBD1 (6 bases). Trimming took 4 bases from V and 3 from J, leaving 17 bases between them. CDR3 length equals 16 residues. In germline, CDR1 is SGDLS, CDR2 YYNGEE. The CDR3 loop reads CASSLEGGGVGNTIYF. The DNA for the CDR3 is TGTGCCAGCAGCTTGGAGGGGGGGGGTGTTGGAAACACCATATATTTT.

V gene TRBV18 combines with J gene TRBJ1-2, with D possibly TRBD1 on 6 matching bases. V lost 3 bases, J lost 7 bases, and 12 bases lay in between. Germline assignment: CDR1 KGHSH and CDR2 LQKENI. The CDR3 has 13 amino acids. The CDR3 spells CASSPSVQGGYTF. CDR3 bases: TGTGCCAGCTCACCGTCCGTACAGGGTGGCTACACCTTC. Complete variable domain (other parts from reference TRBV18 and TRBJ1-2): NAGVMQNPRHLVRRRGQEARLRCSPMKGHSHVYWYRQLPEEGLKFMVYLQKENIIDESGMPKERFSAEFPKEGPSILRIQQVVRGDSAAYFCASSPSVQGGYTFGSGTRLTVV.

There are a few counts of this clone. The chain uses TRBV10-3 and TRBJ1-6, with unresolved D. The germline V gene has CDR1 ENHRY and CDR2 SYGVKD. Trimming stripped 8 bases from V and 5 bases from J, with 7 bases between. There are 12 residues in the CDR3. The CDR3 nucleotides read TGTGCCATCCGGAGGGATAATTCACCCCTCCACTTT. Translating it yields CAIRRDNSPLHF.